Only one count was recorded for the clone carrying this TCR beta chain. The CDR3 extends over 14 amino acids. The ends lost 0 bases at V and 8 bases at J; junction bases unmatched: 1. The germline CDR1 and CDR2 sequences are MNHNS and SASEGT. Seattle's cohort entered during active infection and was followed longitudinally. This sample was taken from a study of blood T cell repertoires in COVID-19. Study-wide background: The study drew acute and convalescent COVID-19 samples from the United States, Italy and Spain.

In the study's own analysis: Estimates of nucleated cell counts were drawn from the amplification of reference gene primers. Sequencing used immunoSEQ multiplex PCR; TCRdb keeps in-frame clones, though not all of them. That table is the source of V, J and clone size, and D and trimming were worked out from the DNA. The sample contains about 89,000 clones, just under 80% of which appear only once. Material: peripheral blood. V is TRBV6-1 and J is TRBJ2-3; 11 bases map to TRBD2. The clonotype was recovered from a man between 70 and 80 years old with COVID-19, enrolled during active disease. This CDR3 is CASSEALAGGTQYF. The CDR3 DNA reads TGTGCCAGCAGTGAAGCGCTAGCGGGAGGTACGCAGTATTTT.